The sequence of this TCR beta chain was determined in a study of blood T cell repertoires in COVID-19. Across the study: Spain, Italy and the United States supplied samples that represented acute and convalescent COVID-19.

J gave up 1 base and V 4 bases, and 6 bases lay outside the gene matches. CDR3 length equals 16 residues. Germline V gene lookup returns CDR1 LGHNA and CDR2 YNFKEQ. Profiled with immunoSEQ multiplex PCR; TCRdb holds only in-frame clones, not every one. The repertoire holds fewer than 250,000 clones, with around 80% as singletons. The origin of this receptor is a human donor in a cohort sampled during active COVID-19. The sequenced material came from peripheral blood. The chain links TRBV4-2 to TRBJ2-5, with 10 bases fitting TRBD2. CDR3 DNA: TGTGCCAGCAGCCCCTCCACTAGCGGGGCCCAAGAGACCCAGTACTTC. Residues: CASSPSTSGAQETQYF.